This TCR beta chain was identified in a study of T cell repertoires in cytomegalovirus infection. Whole-study context: Recently identified HLA-C-restricted CMV epitopes and well-studied HLA-B-restricted CMV epitopes were used by the study. Public TCR beta signatures provided an indication of both CMV infection and a matching HLA type. Study-level findings and limits: Within the response measured ex vivo, HLA-C-restricted CMV-specific TCR beta clonotypes were dominant.

TCRdb itself ran the reads through MiXCR, one entry per CDR3 protein. Found here are roughly 500,000 distinct CDR3 sequences, about 33% of them singletons; the top ten hold about 17%. This clonotype was picked up many times. Antigen unknown. The V gene end was trimmed by 3 bases and the J gene end by 3 bases; junction bases not matched to a gene: 19. The length of the CDR3 is 19 residues. Looked up from germline, CDR1 is SGHTA and CDR2 is FQGNSA. The source of this sequence is a human donor in good health (CMV status not recorded). Some clones in this sample may be carry-over from other donors' samples. This chain uses TRBV7-2 with TRBJ2-7; 8 nucleotides match TRBD1. The starting material was cultured PBMCs, obtained from culture after CMV antigen stimulation. The CDR3 nucleotides read TGTGCCAGCAGCTTTCTTCCGGGACAGGATAAAATGGGCGACTACGAGCAGTACGTC. Translating gives CASSFLPGQDKMGDYEQYV.